This T cell receptor beta chain was captured in a study of response to subunit inactivated influenza vaccine. Whole-study results and caveats: Every seasonal influenza vaccination brings in few new T cells, the authors suggested.

This clonotype was detected ten times or more. No antigen is known for it. Each CDR3 protein gets one entry after TCRdb re-called the RT-PCR reads with MiXCR. The table records a few hundred thousand distinct CDR3 sequences, 11% to 15% of them present only once. Trimming took off 2 bases at V and 7 bases at J, with 5 bases between the two ends. CDR1 SGHRS and CDR2 YFSETQ come from the germline V gene. The CDR3 extends over 11 amino acids. The chain links TRBV5-1 to TRBJ2-3; no definite D call. The sequencing used PBMCs from blood, collected 11 to 12 days after vaccination. The sequence was collected from a man aged 50 to 60 who received an inactivated influenza vaccine. The chain's CDR3 is CASSFENTQYF. In DNA form, the CDR3 reads TGCGCCAGCAGCTTTGAGAATACGCAGTATTTT.